A single sample is the source of the 9 T cell receptor beta chains below, sequenced in a study of blood T cell repertoires in COVID-19. TCRdb's table, derived via immunoSEQ multiplex PCR, lists solely in-frame clones and lacks some. The sample lists around 160,000 clones; about 87% were seen once. Sequenced sample: peripheral blood. The origin of the receptors is an elderly man with acute or convalescent COVID-19.

The chain has TRBV19 and TRBJ1-1, with 8 bases identical to TRBD1. V shed 7 bases, J shed 0 bases, and the junction held 7 bases outside the gene matches. Germline V lookup: CDR1 LNHDA, CDR2 SQIVND (reference sequence). The CDR3 contains 15 residues. Here the CDR3 reads CASMPMDRVNTEAFF. DNA of the CDR3: TGTGCCAGTATGCCGATGGACAGGGTGAACACTGAAGCTTTCTTT.

The chain joins TRBV18 to TRBJ1-5; 8 nucleotides line up with TRBD1. The length of the CDR3 is 14 residues. The V gene end was trimmed by 4 bases and the J gene end by 5 bases; junction bases not matched to a gene: 4. Germline-derived CDR1 and CDR2 are KGHSH and LQKENI. CDR3 in DNA: TGTGCCAGCTCACTCGGACAGGGATATCAGCCCCAGCATTTT. The encoded protein is CASSLGQGYQPQHF.

This chain joins TRBV7-9 and TRBJ1-1; D unclear. CDR3 length: 14 residues. V dropped 5 bases and J dropped 0 bases, with 10 bases sitting between them. Germline V gives CDR1 SEHNR, CDR2 FQNEAQ (reference sequence). Written as DNA, the CDR3 is TGTGCCAGCAGCCCACGAGAGATGAACACTGAAGCTTTCTTT. It encodes CASSPREMNTEAFF.

This clone has only one observation. The chain carries TRBV7-9 and TRBJ1-2; a weak D match, TRBD1 (5 bases). Per the germline V gene, CDR1 is SEHNR and CDR2 is FQNEAQ (reference sequence). This CDR3 comprises 15 residues. Trimming stripped 1 base from V and 1 base from J, with 10 bases between. CDR3 coding DNA: TGTGCCAGCAGCTTAGAACAGGCCGGTAACTATGGCTACACCTTC. This codes for CASSLEQAGNYGYTF.

The gene calls are TRBV19 and TRBJ2-1; TRBD1 aligns across 7 bases. The V gene end was trimmed by 6 bases and the J gene end by 8 bases; junction bases not matched to a gene: 7. The CDR3 has 13 residues. Germline V gene data show CDR1 as LNHDA and CDR2 as SQIVND (reference sequence). The CDR3 DNA reads TGTGCCAGTAGAACCAATGACAGGGATGAGCAGTTCTTC. This translates into CASRTNDRDEQFF.

J is TRBJ1-1 and V is TRBV11-2; TRBD1 might be the D (5 bases). V gave up 5 bases and J gave up 3 bases, with 10 bases separating them. The CDR3 contains 13 residues. Germline V gene data show CDR1 as SGHAT and CDR2 as FQNNGV. DNA for the CDR3: TGTGCCAGCAGCGTTCGGGGGGACACTGAAGCTTTCTTT. This encodes CASSVRGDTEAFF.

The J gene is TRBJ2-1, the V gene TRBV9, with 14 positions matching TRBD2. The CDR3 contains 20 residues. Germline-derived CDR1 and CDR2 are SGDLS and YYNGEE. The V gene end was trimmed by 0 bases and the J gene end by 2 bases; junction bases not matched to a gene: 10. This CDR3 reads CASSVDPPGLAGATYNEQFF. The CDR3 nucleotides read TGTGCCAGCAGCGTAGACCCCCCGGGACTAGCGGGAGCAACCTACAATGAGCAGTTCTTC.

This clone was detected once. The V and J genes are TRBV7-2 and TRBJ1-2; 9 bases align to TRBD1. The V gene's germline CDR1 is SGHTA and CDR2 FQGNSA. V was pared by 5 bases and J by 5 bases, with 6 bases of the junction left unmatched. This CDR3 is 14 amino acids long. This chain's CDR3 is CASSASGTGYGYTF. The CDR3 DNA sequence: TGTGCCAGCAGCGCTTCCGGGACAGGGTATGGCTACACCTTC.

The chain uses TRBV27 and TRBJ1-6, with D uncertain. There are 13 residues in the CDR3. Trimming took 4 bases from V and 8 from J, leaving 9 bases between them. Germline V gene sequence: CDR1 MNHEY, CDR2 SMNVEV (reference sequence). The CDR3: CASSSEGYSPLHF. The DNA of the CDR3 is TGTGCCAGCAGTTCTGAGGGTTATTCACCCCTCCACTTT.